This T cell receptor (beta chain) originates from a study of vaccination and CD4 T cells after COVID-19. Cultured CD4+ T-cell DNA underwent Oncomine TCR Beta short-read sequencing. Genomic DNA from cultured CD4+ T cells was extracted. Each CDR3 protein is one row after TCRdb ran MiXCR on the PCR reads. The sample includes roughly 2,600 distinct CDR3 sequences, under 25% of them seen just once. By share, this clonotype ranks as hyperexpanded. What it binds is unknown. Treatment specified: roughly 10-day PBMC culture with coronavirus spike peptide pools or control peptides (ViraFEST assay). Positive PCR tests were logged from March through December 2020, ahead of US Alpha, Beta and Delta variants. Days 3 and 7 saw half the medium replaced with fresh IL-2 medium. The study, taken as a whole, reports: Convalescent patients were relatively few, and early post-infection timepoints were missing.

The specimen sequenced was CD4+ T cells from blood, cultured in vitro. The receptor's source is a human donor who had recovered from COVID-19.

In nucleotides, the CDR3 is TGTGCCAGCAGTTTATCCACGGGGGCGTTGGAGACCCAGTACTTC. Translated: CASSLSTGALETQYF. V is TRBV27 and J is TRBJ2-5; D may match TRBD1 or TRBD2 (6 bases each). CDR3 length equals 15 residues. Looked up from germline, CDR1 is MNHEY and CDR2 is SMNVEV (reference sequence). The ends were cut back, 0 bases at V and 5 bases at J, with 13 bases in the middle.